What follows describes a single T cell receptor beta chain. The antigen is not known. The CDR3 consists of 15 residues. Germline V gives CDR1 SGHRS, CDR2 YFSETQ. Trimming removed 4 bases at V and 6 bases at J, with 20 bases between. Sequencing used immunoSEQ multiplex PCR; TCRdb keeps in-frame clones, though not all of them. Among about 93,000 clones listed, nearly 90% were seen once. This sample stems from a study of OX40 agonist ivuxolimab in advanced cancers. Study context: Therapy given before enrollment (anti-PD-1, anti-PD-L1 or anti-CTLA-4) was allowed, and 40% had some. Findings of the study overall: Averaged across samples, CD8+ T cells carried more expanded clones than CD4+ did. Determination of antigen specificity was not performed for the expanded peripheral T cells. Clonal expansion by week 6 occurred in CD4+ and CD8+ blood T cells (at 0.1 to 3.0 mg/kg).

The V call is TRBV5-1, the J call TRBJ2-7, with a weak D call TRBD2 (6 bases). The receptor was derived from an adult with an advanced solid tumor such as melanoma, head and neck, liver or kidney cancer. The specimen comprised CD4+ or CD8+ T cells sorted from blood, sampled in a trial of the OX40 agonist ivuxolimab. CDR3 in amino acids: CASSMGGTWGFEQYF. CDR3 DNA: TGCGCCAGCAGCATGGGCGGGACTTGGGGATTCGAGCAGTACTTC.